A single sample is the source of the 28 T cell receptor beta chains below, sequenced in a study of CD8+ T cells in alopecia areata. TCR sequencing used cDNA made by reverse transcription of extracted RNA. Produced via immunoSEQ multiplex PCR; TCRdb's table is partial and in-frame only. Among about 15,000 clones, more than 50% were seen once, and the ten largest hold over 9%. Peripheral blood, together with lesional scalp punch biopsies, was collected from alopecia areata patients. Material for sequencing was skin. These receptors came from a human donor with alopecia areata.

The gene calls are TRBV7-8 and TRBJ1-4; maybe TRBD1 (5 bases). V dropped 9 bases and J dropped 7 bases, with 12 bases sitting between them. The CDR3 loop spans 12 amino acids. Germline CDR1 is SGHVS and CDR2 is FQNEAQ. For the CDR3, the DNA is TGTGCCAGTACGGGACGGGGTGAAAAACTGTTTTTT. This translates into CASTGRGEKLFF.

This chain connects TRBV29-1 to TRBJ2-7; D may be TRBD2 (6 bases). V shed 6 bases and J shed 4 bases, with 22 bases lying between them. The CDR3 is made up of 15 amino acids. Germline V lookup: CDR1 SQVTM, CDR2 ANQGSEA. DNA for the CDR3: TGCAGCGTCGCTGGAGGGGTTCTAATCTCTTACGAGCAGTACTTC. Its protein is CSVAGGVLISYEQYF.

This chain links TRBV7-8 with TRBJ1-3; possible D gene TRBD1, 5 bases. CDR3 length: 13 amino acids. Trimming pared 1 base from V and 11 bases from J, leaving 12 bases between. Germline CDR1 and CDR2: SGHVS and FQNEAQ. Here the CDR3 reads CASSLELWGSIYF. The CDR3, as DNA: TGTGCCAGCAGCTTAGAATTGTGGGGCTCCATATATTTT.

CDR3 nucleotides: TGTGCCAGCAGCCAGGGACAGACATTGACCCAGTACTTC. Translated, it gives CASSQGQTLTQYF. The rearrangement joins TRBV14 to TRBJ2-5, with 7 bases identical to TRBD1. The germline V gene encodes CDR1 SGHDN and CDR2 FVKESK. The J segment lost 7 bases and the V segment lost 3 bases, leaving 5 bases of the junction unmatched. CDR3 size: 13 residues.

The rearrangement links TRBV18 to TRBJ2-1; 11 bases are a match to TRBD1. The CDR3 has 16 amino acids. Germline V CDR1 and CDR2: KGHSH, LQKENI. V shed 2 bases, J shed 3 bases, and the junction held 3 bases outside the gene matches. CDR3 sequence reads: CASSPEGTGGYNEQFF. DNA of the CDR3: TGTGCCAGCTCACCAGAAGGGACAGGGGGCTACAATGAGCAGTTCTTC.

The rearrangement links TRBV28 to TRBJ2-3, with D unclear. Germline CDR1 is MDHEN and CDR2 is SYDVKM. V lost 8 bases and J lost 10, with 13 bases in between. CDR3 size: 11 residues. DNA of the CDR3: TGTGCCAGCCCCTCTTCAGTCTCGCAGTATTTT. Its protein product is CASPSSVSQYF.

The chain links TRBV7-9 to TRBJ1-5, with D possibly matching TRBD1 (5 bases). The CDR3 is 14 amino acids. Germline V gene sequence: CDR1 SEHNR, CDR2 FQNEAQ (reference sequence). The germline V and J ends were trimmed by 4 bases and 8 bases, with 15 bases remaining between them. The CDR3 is CASSSLLTVEPQHF. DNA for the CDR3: TGTGCCAGCAGCTCCTTACTGACAGTTGAGCCCCAGCATTTT.

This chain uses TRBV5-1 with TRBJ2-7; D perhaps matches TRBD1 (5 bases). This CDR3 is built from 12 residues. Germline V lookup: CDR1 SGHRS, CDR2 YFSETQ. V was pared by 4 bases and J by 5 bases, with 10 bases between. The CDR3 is CASSQGRNEQYF. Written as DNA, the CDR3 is TGCGCCAGCAGCCAGGGAAGGAACGAGCAGTACTTC.

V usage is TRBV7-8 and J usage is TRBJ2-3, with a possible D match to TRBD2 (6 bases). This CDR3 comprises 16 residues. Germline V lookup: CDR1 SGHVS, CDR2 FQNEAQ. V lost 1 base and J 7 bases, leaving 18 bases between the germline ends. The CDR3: CASSLGVREVMNTQYF. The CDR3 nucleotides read TGTGCCAGCAGCTTAGGAGTAAGGGAGGTGATGAATACGCAGTATTTT.

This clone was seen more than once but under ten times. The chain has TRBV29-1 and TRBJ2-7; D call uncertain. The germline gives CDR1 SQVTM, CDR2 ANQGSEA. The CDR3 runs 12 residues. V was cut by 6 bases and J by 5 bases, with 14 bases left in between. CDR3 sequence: CSVASRANEQYF. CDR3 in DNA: TGCAGCGTAGCCTCTAGGGCCAACGAGCAGTACTTC.

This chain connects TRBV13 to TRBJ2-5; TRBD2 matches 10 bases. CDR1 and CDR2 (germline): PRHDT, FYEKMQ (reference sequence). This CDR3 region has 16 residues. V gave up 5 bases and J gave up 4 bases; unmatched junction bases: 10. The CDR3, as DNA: TGTGCCAGCAGCGAAGCCGGGACTAGCGTTTCAGAGACCCAGTACTTC. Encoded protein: CASSEAGTSVSETQYF.

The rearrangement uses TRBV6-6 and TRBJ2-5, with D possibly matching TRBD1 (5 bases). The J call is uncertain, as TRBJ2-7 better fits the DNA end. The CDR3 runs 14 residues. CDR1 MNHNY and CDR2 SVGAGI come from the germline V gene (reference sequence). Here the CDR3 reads CASSRPHQGYEQYF. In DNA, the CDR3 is TGTGCCAGCAGTAGGCCTCACCAGGGCTACGAGCAGTACTTC.

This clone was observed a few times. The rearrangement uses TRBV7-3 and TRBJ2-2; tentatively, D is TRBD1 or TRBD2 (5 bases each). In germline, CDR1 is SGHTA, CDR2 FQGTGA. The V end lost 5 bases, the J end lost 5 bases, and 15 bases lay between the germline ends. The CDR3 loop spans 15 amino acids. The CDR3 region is CASSRDPRVTGELFF. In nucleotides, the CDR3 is TGTGCCAGCAGCCGGGACCCCAGGGTTACCGGGGAGCTGTTTTTT.

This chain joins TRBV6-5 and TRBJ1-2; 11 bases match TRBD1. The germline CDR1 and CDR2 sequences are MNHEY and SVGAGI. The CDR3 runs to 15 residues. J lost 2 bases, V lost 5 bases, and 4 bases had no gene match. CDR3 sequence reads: CASSVGQGGNYGYTF. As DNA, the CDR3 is TGTGCCAGCAGTGTGGGACAGGGGGGGAACTATGGCTACACCTTC.

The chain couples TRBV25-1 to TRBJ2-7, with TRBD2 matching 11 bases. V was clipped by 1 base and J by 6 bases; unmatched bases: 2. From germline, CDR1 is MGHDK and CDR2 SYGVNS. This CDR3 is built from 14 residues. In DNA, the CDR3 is TGTGCCAGCAGTGAATCTACTAGCGGGAGCGAGCAGTACTTC. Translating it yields CASSESTSGSEQYF.

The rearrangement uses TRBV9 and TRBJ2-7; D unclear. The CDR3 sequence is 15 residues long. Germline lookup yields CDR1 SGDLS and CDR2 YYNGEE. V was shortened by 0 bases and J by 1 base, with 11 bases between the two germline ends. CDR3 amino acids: CASSVAPSYSYEQYF. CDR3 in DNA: TGTGCCAGCAGCGTAGCCCCCTCATATTCCTACGAGCAGTACTTC.

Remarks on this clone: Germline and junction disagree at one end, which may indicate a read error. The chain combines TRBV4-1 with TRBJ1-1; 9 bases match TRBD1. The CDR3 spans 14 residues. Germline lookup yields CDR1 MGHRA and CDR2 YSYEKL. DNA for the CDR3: TGTGCCAGCAGCCAAGGGGACAGGGTCACTGAAGCTTTCTTT. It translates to CASSQGDRVTEAFF.

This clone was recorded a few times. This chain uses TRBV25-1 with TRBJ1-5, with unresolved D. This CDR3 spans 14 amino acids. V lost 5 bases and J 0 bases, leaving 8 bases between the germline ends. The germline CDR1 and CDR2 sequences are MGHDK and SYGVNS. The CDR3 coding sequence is TGTGCCAGCAGTCTGACCTTTAGCAATCAGCCCCAGCATTTT. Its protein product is CASSLTFSNQPQHF.

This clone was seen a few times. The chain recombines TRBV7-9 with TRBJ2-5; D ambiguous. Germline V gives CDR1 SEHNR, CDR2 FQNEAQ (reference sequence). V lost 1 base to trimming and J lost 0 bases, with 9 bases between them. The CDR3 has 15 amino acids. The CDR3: CASSLVGAYQETQYF. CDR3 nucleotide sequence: TGTGCCAGCAGCTTAGTAGGCGCTTACCAAGAGACCCAGTACTTC.

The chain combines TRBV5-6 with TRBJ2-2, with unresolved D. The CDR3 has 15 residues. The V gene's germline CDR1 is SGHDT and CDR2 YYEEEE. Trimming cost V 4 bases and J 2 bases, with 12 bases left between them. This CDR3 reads CASSLATFNTGELFF. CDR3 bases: TGTGCCAGCAGCCTGGCTACTTTTAACACCGGGGAGCTGTTTTTT.

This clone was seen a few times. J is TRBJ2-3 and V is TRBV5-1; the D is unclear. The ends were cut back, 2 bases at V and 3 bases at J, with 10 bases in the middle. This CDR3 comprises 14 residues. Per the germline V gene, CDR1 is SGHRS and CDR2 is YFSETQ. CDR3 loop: CASSFGPTTDTQYF. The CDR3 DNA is TGCGCCAGCAGCTTCGGGCCGACGACAGATACGCAGTATTTT.

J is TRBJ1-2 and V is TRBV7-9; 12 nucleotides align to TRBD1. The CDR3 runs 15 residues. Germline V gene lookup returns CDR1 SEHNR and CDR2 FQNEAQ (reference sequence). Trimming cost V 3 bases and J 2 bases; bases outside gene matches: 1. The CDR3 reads CASSFGTGGNYGYTF. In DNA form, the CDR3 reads TGTGCCAGCAGCTTCGGGACAGGGGGCAACTATGGCTACACCTTC. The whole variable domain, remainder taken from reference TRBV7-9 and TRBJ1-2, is DTGVSQNPRHKITKRGQNVTFRCDPISEHNRLYWYRQTLGQGPEFLTYFQNEAQLEKSRLLSDRFSAERPKGSFSTLEIQRTEQGDSAMYLCASSFGTGGNYGYTFGSGTRLTVV.

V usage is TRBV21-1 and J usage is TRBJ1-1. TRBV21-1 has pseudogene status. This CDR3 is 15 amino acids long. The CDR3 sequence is CASSKEARENTEAFF. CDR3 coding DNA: TGTGCCAGCAGCAAAGAGGCAAGGGAAAACACTGAAGCTTTCTTT.

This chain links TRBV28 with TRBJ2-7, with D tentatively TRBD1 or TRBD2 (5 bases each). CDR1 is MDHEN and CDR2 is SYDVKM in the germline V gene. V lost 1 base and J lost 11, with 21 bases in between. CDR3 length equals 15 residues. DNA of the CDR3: TGTGCCAGCAGTTTATATCAGGGACCACCCAGGGATGAGTACTTC. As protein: CASSLYQGPPRDEYF.

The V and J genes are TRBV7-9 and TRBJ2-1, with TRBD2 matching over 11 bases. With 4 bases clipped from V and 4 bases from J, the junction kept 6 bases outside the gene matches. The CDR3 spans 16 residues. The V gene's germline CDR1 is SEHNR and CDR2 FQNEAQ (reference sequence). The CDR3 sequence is CASSSGTSGIYNEQFF. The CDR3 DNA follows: TGTGCCAGCAGCTCTGGGACTAGCGGCATATACAATGAGCAGTTCTTC.

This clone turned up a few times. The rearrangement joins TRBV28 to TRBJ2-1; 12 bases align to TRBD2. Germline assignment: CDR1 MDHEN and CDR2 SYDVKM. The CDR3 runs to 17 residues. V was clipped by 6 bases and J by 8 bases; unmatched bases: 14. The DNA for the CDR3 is TGTGCCAGCAGCTGGACTAGCGGGACCCCCGCGACCTATGAGCAGTTCTTC. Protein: CASSWTSGTPATYEQFF.

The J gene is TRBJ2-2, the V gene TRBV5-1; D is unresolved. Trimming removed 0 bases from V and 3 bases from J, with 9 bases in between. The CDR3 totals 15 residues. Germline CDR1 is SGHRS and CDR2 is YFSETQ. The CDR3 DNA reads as TGCGCCAGCAGCTTGGTGGTAGCCGACACCGGGGAGCTGTTTTTT. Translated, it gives CASSLVVADTGELFF.

CDR3: CASLRQLNEKLFF. CDR3 in DNA: TGTGCCAGCCTTAGGCAATTAAATGAAAAACTGTTTTTT. This chain links TRBV2 with TRBJ1-4; D remains unclear. Germline V gene data show CDR1 as SNHLY and CDR2 as FYNNEI. Trimming left V 8 bases short and J 5 bases short, with 12 bases between. The CDR3 has 13 residues.